What follows are 24 T cell receptor beta chains derived from one specimen sequenced in a study of T cells in women clearing cervical HPV infection. Method: immunoSEQ multiplex PCR; TCRdb's copy keeps in-frame clones and lacks some. In all, the sample yields about 36,000 clones. Sequencing was performed on blood buffy coat. These receptors all stem from a woman aged 18 to 69 with a cervical HPV16 infection that either progressed to CIN3+ or cleared (not recorded which).

Comments on this clone: The DNA ends 3 residues before the CDR3 does, and the rest of the CDR3 is filled in from the germline J gene. This chain connects TRBV5-6 to TRBJ2-7, with TRBD1 matching 7 bases. Germline CDR1 is SGHDT and CDR2 is YYEEEE. This CDR3 is built from 14 residues. Losses at the gene ends were 4 bases for V and 3 bases for J; bases not matched to a gene: 7. The covered CDR3 bases are TGTGCCAGCAGCCCGACAGGGCCTTACTACGAG. This gives the protein CASSPTGPYYE. The full CDR3 protein is CASSPTGPYYEQYF.

Of note for this clone: The observed sequence ends 3 residues before the CDR3 terminus, with the missing tail filled in from the germline J gene. The rearrangement uses TRBV20-1 and TRBJ2-3, with D maybe TRBD1 (6 bases). Germline V gene lookup returns CDR1 DFQATT and CDR2 SNEGSKA (reference sequence). Trimming stripped 6 bases from V and 0 bases from J, with 10 bases between. The CDR3 is 13 residues long. The CDR3 bases that were read are TGCAGTGCCCCGGGACATAGCACAGATACG. Amino acids: CSAPGHSTDT. The whole CDR3 protein reads CSAPGHSTDTQYF.

This clone registers medium-sized (0.01 to 0.1%) by frequency. The read terminates 3 residues ahead of where the CDR3 ends, so the germline J gene completes it. The J gene is TRBJ2-5, the V gene TRBV18; 8 bases are shared with TRBD2. Germline CDR1 is KGHSH and CDR2 is LQKENI. Trimming cost V 6 bases and J 2 bases; bases outside gene matches: 5. The CDR3 is 14 residues long. Here the CDR3 reads CASSQTSGQETQYF. The DNA read from the CDR3 is TGTGCCAGCTCCCAAACTAGCGGTCAAGAGACC.

Of note for this clone: From the germline J gene comes the end of the CDR3, since the read stops 3 residues before it. The V gene is TRBV2, the J gene TRBJ2-5, with TRBD2 identical over 12 bases. The CDR3 is 17 amino acids. Looked up from germline, CDR1 is SNHLY and CDR2 is FYNNEI. Trimming removed 5 bases from V and 5 bases from J; junction bases left unmatched: 12. The CDR3 here is CASSQGPSGRERETQYF. The sequenced part of the CDR3 DNA is TGTGCCAGCAGTCAGGGGCCTAGCGGGAGGGAGCGGGAGACC.

Note on this clone: The missing CDR3 end, 3 residues past where the read stops, is filled in from the germline J gene. The chain couples TRBV3-1 (or the pseudogene TRBV3-2) to TRBJ2-7; TRBD1 agrees at 10 bases. This CDR3 region has 16 residues. Trimming took 4 bases from V and 1 from J; bases not matched to a gene: 7. Germline CDR1 and CDR2: LGHDT and YNNKEL (reference sequence). The part of the CDR3 DNA that was read is TGTGCCAGCAGCCCTGACCCGGGACAGGGGTCCTACGAG. This encodes CASSPDPGQGSYE. The whole CDR3 reads CASSPDPGQGSYEQYF.

A remark on this clone: The CDR3 extends 3 residues past the end of the read, so its final part is completed from the germline J gene. The gene calls are TRBV13 and TRBJ2-7; 9 bases fit TRBD1. Germline loops: CDR1 PRHDT, CDR2 FYEKMQ (reference sequence). Trimming at V came to 4 bases and at J to 0 bases, leaving 7 bases not matched to a gene. This CDR3 is built from 16 residues. Incomplete CDR3 DNA: TGTGCCAGCAGCTACCGCGGACAGGGGAGCTCCTACGAG. Its protein is CASSYRGQGSSYE. The full CDR3 reads CASSYRGQGSSYEQYF. Together with reference TRBV13 and TRBJ2-7, the CDR3 gives the full variable domain: AAGVIQSPRHLIKEKRETATLKCYPIPRHDTVYWYQQGPGQDPQFLISFYEKMQSDKGSIPDRFSAQQFSDYHSELNMSSLELGDSALYFCASSYRGQGSSYEQYFGPGTRLTVT.

Concerning this clone: The CDR3 goes on 3 residues after the read ends, and that part is filled in from the germline J gene. The chain uses TRBV6-2 or TRBV6-3 and TRBJ1-1, with D possibly TRBD1 on 5 matching bases. Germline V gene lookup returns CDR1 MNHEY and CDR2 SVGEGT. Trimming removed 7 bases at V and 4 bases at J, with 19 bases between. The CDR3 sequence is 15 residues long. The CDR3 protein is CASISPRGGRTEAFF. The DNA read from the CDR3 is TGTGCCAGCATCTCCCCCCGGGGGGGTCGCACTGAA.

The covered CDR3 bases are TGTGCCAGCAGTGAAAGGCGGACAGCCCAGCGGATCTACAACATT. Translation: CASSERRTAQRIYNI. The full CDR3 reads CASSERRTAQRIYNIQYF. This chain links TRBV2 with TRBJ2-4; TRBD1 is a possible D gene (6 bases). The CDR3 extends 3 residues past the end of the read, so its final part is completed from the germline J gene. Germline loops: CDR1 SNHLY, CDR2 FYNNEI. CDR3 length equals 18 residues. V was shortened by 2 bases and J by 7 bases, with 24 bases between the two germline ends.

A remark on this clone: The read terminates 3 residues ahead of where the CDR3 ends, so the germline J gene completes it. The J gene is TRBJ2-2, the V gene TRBV28; 7 bases are a match to TRBD1. The CDR3 consists of 14 residues. The germline CDR1 and CDR2 sequences are MDHEN and SYDVKM. J lost 3 bases, V lost 8 bases, and 6 bases had no gene match. CDR3 sequence reads: CASRWGQHTGELFF. The CDR3 bases that were read are TGTGCCAGCCGTTGGGGACAGCACACCGGGGAG.

The CDR3 loop is CAWHTGAALGYGYTF. The CDR3 DNA, read in part, is TGTGCCTGGCACACAGGGGCCGCGCTAGGCTATGGC. The chain employs TRBV30 and TRBJ1-2; 7 bases fit TRBD1. The read falls 3 residues short of the CDR3 end, and the missing part is taken from the germline J gene. Germline CDR1 GTSNPN, CDR2 SVGIG (reference sequence). The CDR3 totals 15 residues. V was clipped by 5 bases and J by 4 bases; unmatched bases: 13.

Incomplete CDR3 DNA: TGCAGCGTTGAATACGGGGGGCTATACGAG. This codes for CSVEYGGLYE. The CDR3 in full is CSVEYGGLYEQYF. The genes are TRBV29-1 and TRBJ2-7; D perhaps matches TRBD2 (7 bases). Read coverage stops 3 residues before the CDR3 terminus; the germline J gene supplies the remainder. This CDR3 contains 13 residues. The V end lost 2 bases, the J end lost 4 bases, and 12 bases lay between the germline ends. Looked up from germline, CDR1 is SQVTM and CDR2 is ANQGSEA.

On this clone itself: Read sequence stops 3 residues before the CDR3 end, and the germline J gene provides the missing end. This rearrangement joins TRBV5-5 to TRBJ2-7; TRBD1 agrees at 7 bases. Germline-derived CDR1 and CDR2 are SGHKS and YYEKEE (reference sequence). V shed 4 bases, J shed 2 bases, and the junction held 9 bases outside the gene matches. The CDR3 has 15 residues. Here the CDR3 reads CASSVGYRGPYEQYF. The sequenced part of the CDR3 DNA is TGTGCCAGCAGCGTGGGGTACAGGGGCCCCTACGAG.

Concerning this clone: The sequenced fragment ends 3 residues before the CDR3 boundary, so the rest is inferred from the germline J gene. V gene TRBV7-2 combines with J gene TRBJ1-2; D unclear. The CDR3 extends over 13 amino acids. V was trimmed by 2 bases and J by 2 bases, leaving 6 bases between them. The germline CDR1 and CDR2 sequences are SGHTA and FQGNSA. The CDR3 spells CASSLNRNYGYTF. Partial CDR3 DNA: TGTGCCAGCAGCTTAAACAGAAACTATGGC.

Details on this clone: With the read ending 3 residues before the CDR3 end, the germline J gene is used to fill in that end. This chain connects TRBV20-1 to TRBJ2-1, with TRBD2 matching over 12 bases. The CDR3 runs 15 residues. J gave up 6 bases and V 8 bases, and 11 bases lay outside the gene matches. Germline CDR1 and CDR2: DFQATT and SNEGSKA (reference sequence). CDR3 protein: CSIPLGTSGSNEQFF. The CDR3 DNA, read in part, is TGCAGTATCCCCCTCGGGACTAGCGGGTCCAATGAG.

In regard to this clone: The read terminates 3 residues ahead of where the CDR3 ends, so the germline J gene completes it. The chain employs TRBV10-3 and TRBJ2-1; TRBD2 agrees at 9 bases. Trimming cost V 0 bases and J 0 bases; bases outside gene matches: 12. Germline V gene data show CDR1 as ENHRY and CDR2 as SYGVKD. The CDR3 extends over 20 amino acids. The sequenced CDR3 bases are TGTGCCATCAGTGAGTCGACAGGGCTAGCGGGGACAAGCTCCTACAATGAG. It specifies CAISESTGLAGTSSYNE. From start to end, the CDR3 is CAISESTGLAGTSSYNEQFF.

On this clone: The read stops 3 residues short of the end of the CDR3; the missing end is completed from the germline J gene. This chain links TRBV9 with TRBJ2-1, with D possibly being TRBD2 (6 bases). Germline V CDR1 and CDR2: SGDLS, YYNGEE. The CDR3 spans 15 residues. The V gene lost 0 bases and the J gene lost 5 bases, with 12 bases spanning the gap. The CDR3 loop reads CASSVDIAANNEQFF. CDR3 DNA (partial): TGTGCCAGCAGCGTAGATATAGCGGCCAACAATGAG.

In regard to this clone: The sequenced fragment ends 3 residues before the CDR3 boundary, so the rest is inferred from the germline J gene. V and J are TRBV6-7 and TRBJ2-7; the match to TRBD1 covers 9 bases. TRBV6-7 is sorted into the ORF group, with uncertain function. J gave up 2 bases and V 6 bases, and 8 bases lay outside the gene matches. The length of the CDR3 is 15 residues. CDR3 region: CASSHDRGCTYEQYF. The covered CDR3 bases are TGTGCCAGCAGCCACGACAGGGGGTGTACCTACGAG.

A remark on this clone: The read is 3 residues too short to cover the CDR3 end, so that end is filled in from the germline J gene. The V and J genes are TRBV6-2 or TRBV6-3 and TRBJ2-1; 12 nucleotides agree with TRBD2. With V trimmed by 8 bases and J by 7 bases, 9 bases remained unmatched. Germline assignment: CDR1 MNHEY and CDR2 SVGEGT. The CDR3 runs to 15 residues. The CDR3 loop reads CASGGGLAGSNEQFF. The part of the CDR3 DNA that was read is TGTGCCAGCGGGGGCGGACTAGCGGGGTCGAATGAG.

CDR3 amino acids: CSVQWGTGHGYTF. Incomplete CDR3 DNA: TGCAGCGTACAATGGGGGACAGGGCATGGC. This chain joins TRBV29-1 and TRBJ1-2; 9 bases agree with TRBD1. The read ends 3 residues before the CDR3 terminus; that terminus is restored from the germline J gene. The CDR3 is 13 residues long. Germline values: CDR1 SQVTM, CDR2 ANQGSEA. V dropped 6 bases and J dropped 6; count of bases not matched to a gene: 8.

Note on this clone: Read sequence stops 3 residues before the CDR3 end, and the germline J gene provides the missing end. The chain has TRBV14 and TRBJ1-2; D gene uncertain. Trimming left V 5 bases short and J 6 bases short, with 16 bases between. The CDR3 covers 14 residues. Germline V gene data show CDR1 as SGHDN and CDR2 as FVKESK. The covered CDR3 bases are TGTGCCAGCAGCTCCTGGAAGGGTAGGGATGGC. Translating it yields CASSSWKGRDG. The whole CDR3 region reads CASSSWKGRDGYTF.

As to this clone: From the germline J gene comes the end of the CDR3, since the read stops 3 residues before it. The chain links TRBV11-2 to TRBJ1-4; 9 nucleotides line up with TRBD1. V lost 4 bases to trimming and J lost 10 bases; unmatched junction nucleotides: 10. Germline V gene sequence: CDR1 SGHAT, CDR2 FQNNGV. This CDR3 comprises 15 residues. The CDR3 DNA, read in part, is TGTGCCAGCAGCTACCCCACGGGACAGGGACGAAAA. As protein: CASSYPTGQGRK. The whole CDR3 protein reads CASSYPTGQGRKLFF.

On this clone: The CDR3 extends 3 residues past the end of the read, so its final part is completed from the germline J gene. J is TRBJ1-2 and V is TRBV12-5; D not resolved. The CDR3 is 17 amino acids. Trimming stripped 0 bases from V and 4 bases from J, with 18 bases between. From germline, CDR1 is LGHNT and CDR2 FRNRAP. The CDR3 sequence is CASGLVLDRQAGYGYTF. The DNA read from the CDR3 is TGTGCTAGTGGTTTGGTATTAGATAGGCAGGCCGGCTATGGC.

With respect to this clone: The read comes to an end 3 residues before the CDR3 does, leaving the germline J gene to fill in the end. The gene calls are TRBV30 and TRBJ2-5; perhaps TRBD1 as D (6 bases). This CDR3 has 12 residues. V lost 5 bases, J lost 4 bases, and 11 bases lay in between. The germline V gene has CDR1 GTSNPN and CDR2 SVGIG (reference sequence). CDR3 loop: CAWEQGAETQYF. The sequenced part of the CDR3 DNA is TGTGCCTGGGAACAGGGAGCAGAGACC.

A note on this clone: With the read ending 3 residues before the CDR3 end, the germline J gene is used to fill in that end. The V call is TRBV28, the J call TRBJ1-6; D is uncertain. CDR1 is MDHEN, CDR2 SYDVKM, per germline. This CDR3 region has 15 residues. Trimming shortened V by 6 bases and J by 0 bases, and 9 bases separated the two germline ends. The CDR3 loop reads CASRRSSSYNSPLHF. The CDR3 DNA, read in part, is TGTGCCAGCAGGCGATCAAGCTCCTATAATTCACCC. Looking up the rest from reference TRBV28 and TRBJ1-6 gives the full variable domain: DVKVTQSSRYLVKRTGEKVFLECVQDMDHENMFWYRQDPGLGLRLIYFSYDVKMKEKGDIPEGYSVSREKKERFSLILESASTNQTSMYLCASRRSSSYNSPLHFGNGTRLTVT.